Given below is one TCR beta chain in context. Its antigen is unknown. Base qualities are missing; no much larger clone stands one base away. Each donor gave one peripheral blood draw, averaging approximately 0.12 L, which was collected into heparinised tubes. Using a panel that included CD45RO, CCR7, CD25, CD127, CD95 and CD27, naive, central memory, regulatory and stem cell-like memory CD4+ T cells were sorted on a BD FACSAria II. Purity was above 95% for every sorted population. PBMCs were isolated immediately by Lymphoprep density gradient centrifugation and stained directly without culture. So that batch effects would be minimized, each experiment stained and sorted samples in pairs, pairing one healthy donor with one patient. V lost 1 base and J lost 3 bases, and the count of bases not matched to a germline gene is 8. Reading from cysteine to phenylalanine, the CDR3 counts 17 amino acids. The sequence is cut down to CDR3 DNA, 51 bases in frame from base 1. The germline V gene gives CDR1 as LGHNA and CDR2 as YSLEER.

All of the isolated RNA was reverse transcribed with the High Capacity cDNA Reverse Transcription Kit, so expressed TCRB transcripts were sequenced. Naive, central memory and regulatory T cell samples underwent deep immunoSEQ sequencing, averaging about 3.57 million total reads per sample. Sorted cells were lysed in RLT buffer and RNA was extracted with DNase-treated RNeasy Micro or Mini kits, depending on cell number. To prevent cross-contamination, each cell subset was processed individually, whereas patient and healthy donor samples were processed jointly. Using the immunoSEQ multiplex PCR, TCRB sequences were amplified from cDNA into 87-bp fragments spanning the CDR3 region. The amplicons were sequenced using the Illumina HiSeq platform. The study's own analysis went as follows. Synthetic template baselines were used to correct PCR bias computationally, reads within Hamming distance 2 were collapsed, and singletons that could not be merged were discarded. Reads were aligned to IMGT to assign V, D and J genes, CDR3 length, and insertions or deletions at six rearrangement sites. Within each subset, clonotype counts were normalized to sorted cell number, and only after that were true diversity and Gini coefficients computed with the tcR R package. The overlap coefficient, calculated on TCRB nucleotide sequences, was used to quantify repertoire sharing. As a proxy for the pre-selection repertoire, out-of-frame TCRB sequences from naive cells were analyzed. TCRdb's version of the immuneACCESS table is confined to in-frame rearrangements and falls short of the full clone set. An unresolved V gene accounts for under half of the shortfall where checked; the remainder is of unknown origin. From that table come the V and J calls and clone size; the DNA was used to work out D and trimming. This sample has a few hundred thousand clones in its table, and roughly 31% of those were observed once. 0.05% to 0.065% of the sample is taken by the ten largest.

This specimen comes from a study of beta chain features in type 1 diabetes (dated by TCRdb to the late 2010s). About the investigation overall: Mean age, gender distribution, total cell number and subset yield were not different between patients and healthy donors. A total of roughly 98,000,000 sorted cells were examined across all samples, and RNA yield correlated strongly with the number of cells per subset. Whereas all 28 donors provided naive and central memory subsets, regulatory and stem cell-like memory subsets were isolated from just 8 patients and roughly 8 healthy donors. The study compared the TCRB repertoires of sorted circulating CD4+ T cell subsets in recently diagnosed type 1 diabetes patients with those in matched healthy donors. Overall results and qualifications from the work: PCR might favor shorter templates, but patient and control samples were amplified and corrected together, so any skew would affect both groups equally. In all four CD4+ subsets, TCRB CDR3 length was moderately but significantly shorter in type 1 diabetes patients. Because cDNA was sequenced instead of genomic DNA, highly expressing activated cells could be over-represented, though the groups showed no difference in activation or CD3 levels. The naive, central memory and regulatory TCRB repertoires appeared to resemble one another more closely among patients than among healthy donors. Because small numbers of individuals were included in the HLA sub-analyses, any influence of HLA type on TCRB rearrangement was left unresolved. Patients with type 1 diabetes made fewer insertions and deleted more nucleotides at VDJ recombination sites, implying thymic rearrangement abnormalities.

The sequence is built from TRBV4-3 and TRBJ2-7, with 11 bases aligning to TRBD1. Sequenced input: naive CD4+ T cells from blood. Taken with the paper, the label for cell subset or site translates to: true naive CD4+ T cells. The TCR was taken from a man aged 18 to 30 in good health. DNA sequence: TGCGCCAGCAGCCAAGGGGTAACCGGGACAGGGGGCTACGAGCAGTACTTC. This is translated as CASSQGVTGTGGYEQYF.